These 11 T cell receptor beta chains were sequenced from one sample in a study of identical twins. TCRdb analysed the 5' RACE reads with MiXCR anew, one entry per CDR3 protein. Of about 790,000 distinct CDR3 sequences listed, 15% to 20% are singletons. Separately, the same data were catalogued under a study of T cells expressing NK-cell markers.

Sequenced sample: PBMCs. The receptors stem from a woman between 18 and 30 years old in good health.

This clonotype was counted a few times. V is TRBV29-1 and J is TRBJ1-5; the D gene is possibly TRBD1 (5 bases). The V gene lost 4 bases and the J gene lost 4 bases, with 8 bases spanning the gap. CDR1 and CDR2 from the germline V gene are SQVTM and ANQGSEA. This CDR3 contains 12 residues. The CDR3 DNA sequence: TGCAGCGTTGCGGCAGGGAATCAGCCCCAGCATTTT. Encoded protein: CSVAAGNQPQHF.

The chain links TRBV12-5 to TRBJ2-1; possibly TRBD2 for D (5 bases). The ends were cut back, 6 bases at V and 4 bases at J, with 19 bases in the middle. This CDR3 spans 16 amino acids. Per germline, CDR1 LGHNT and CDR2 FRNRAP. CDR3 sequence (DNA): TGTGCTAGTGGCTCAGCGGCCGCAAGGGCTTACAATGAGCAGTTCTTC. Its translation: CASGSAAARAYNEQFF.

This clonotype was counted between two and nine times. The rearrangement links TRBV10-1 to TRBJ2-1, with 12 bases lining up with TRBD2. From germline, CDR1 is WNHNN and CDR2 SYGVQD (reference sequence). With 5 bases clipped from V and 8 bases from J, the junction kept 4 bases outside the gene matches. This CDR3 contains 14 residues. In DNA form, the CDR3 reads TGCGCCAGCAGTTCCCTAGCGGGGGGGCATGAGCAGTTCTTC. It codes for CASSSLAGGHEQFF.

This rearrangement joins TRBV4-1 to TRBJ2-4, with 12 bases lining up with TRBD2. Unmatched junction bases numbered 2, after V lost 1 base and J lost 7 bases. The CDR3 has 15 amino acids. CDR1 is MGHRA and CDR2 is YSYEKL in the germline V gene. The CDR3 region is CASSQATSGGNIQYF. In DNA, the CDR3 is TGCGCCAGCAGCCAAGCCACTAGCGGGGGGAACATTCAGTACTTC.

The V gene is TRBV18, the J gene TRBJ2-5; D remains ambiguous. Per germline, CDR1 KGHSH and CDR2 LQKENI. This CDR3 is 14 amino acids long. The ends were cut back, 3 bases at V and 4 bases at J, with 12 bases in the middle. The CDR3 DNA reads TGTGCCAGCTCACCCGGGCAGCGTGGAGAGACCCAGTACTTC. Its protein product is CASSPGQRGETQYF.

This clonotype turned up a few times. The V call is TRBV18, the J call TRBJ2-1; D ambiguous. V was clipped by 3 bases and J by 2 bases, with 11 bases between them. Germline lookup yields CDR1 KGHSH and CDR2 LQKENI. The CDR3 has 15 residues. This CDR3 reads CASSPDMMPYNEQFF. The CDR3 DNA reads as TGTGCCAGCTCACCCGACATGATGCCCTACAATGAGCAGTTCTTC.

V and J are TRBV20-1 and TRBJ2-1, with 9 bases that match TRBD1. V dropped 6 bases and J dropped 7; count of bases not matched to a gene: 7. The length of the CDR3 is 13 residues. The germline gives CDR1 DFQATT, CDR2 SNEGSKA (reference sequence). Here the CDR3 reads CSAEGQGGNEQFF. The CDR3 coding sequence is TGCAGTGCCGAGGGACAGGGCGGGAATGAGCAGTTCTTC.

This chain uses TRBV10-3 with TRBJ1-2; possibly TRBD1 for D (5 bases). The CDR3 totals 15 residues. Trimming left V 0 bases short and J 9 bases short, with 17 bases between. CDR1 ENHRY and CDR2 SYGVKD come from the germline V gene. The CDR3 is CAISESIGTGVRYTF. CDR3 DNA sequence: TGTGCCATCAGTGAGTCAATTGGGACTGGCGTCCGCTACACCTTC.

The chain joins TRBV20-1 to TRBJ1-2; D uncertain. The V gene's germline CDR1 is DFQATT and CDR2 SNEGSKA (reference sequence). V dropped 1 base and J dropped 0 bases, with 9 bases sitting between them. CDR3 length: 14 residues. In nucleotides, the CDR3 is TGCAGTGCTAGAGTAGGCGGAGCTAACTATGGCTACACCTTC. Amino acids: CSARVGGANYGYTF.

The chain links TRBV5-1 to TRBJ2-7, with 15 bases lining up with TRBD2. The CDR3 consists of 17 residues. The V segment lost 4 bases and the J segment 2 bases; nucleotides outside the gene matches: 7. Germline V CDR1 and CDR2: SGHRS, YFSETQ. The CDR3 coding sequence is TGCGCCAGCAGCGCCGGGACTAGCGGGGGGACCACCTACGAGCAGTACTTC. Translated, it gives CASSAGTSGGTTYEQYF.

This clonotype was seen a few times. The chain employs TRBV12-3 or TRBV12-4 and TRBJ2-1; a weak D match, TRBD2 (6 bases). There are 13 residues in the CDR3. V gave up 5 bases and J gave up 7 bases, with 12 bases separating them. CDR3 nucleotide sequence: TGTGCCAGCAGTGAGACCGGGACTAATGAGCAGTTCTTC. Translation gives CASSETGTNEQFF.